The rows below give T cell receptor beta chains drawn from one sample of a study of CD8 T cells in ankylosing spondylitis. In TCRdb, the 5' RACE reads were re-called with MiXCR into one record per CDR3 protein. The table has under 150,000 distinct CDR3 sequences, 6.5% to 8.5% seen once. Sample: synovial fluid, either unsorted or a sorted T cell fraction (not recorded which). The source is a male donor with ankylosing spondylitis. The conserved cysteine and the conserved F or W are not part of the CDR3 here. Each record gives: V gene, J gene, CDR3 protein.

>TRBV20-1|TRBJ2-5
SARPHGETQY
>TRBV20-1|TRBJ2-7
SATRDTSYEQY
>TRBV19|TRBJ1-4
AMGSGRPLLSTNEKLF
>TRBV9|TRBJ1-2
ASSETGFYGYT
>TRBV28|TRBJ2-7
ASSSHGTGSSEQY
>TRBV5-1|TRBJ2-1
ARSVLLAGTYNEQF
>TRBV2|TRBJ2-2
ASSALRPGGELF
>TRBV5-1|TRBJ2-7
ASAPIAGSEEQY
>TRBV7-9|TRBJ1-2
ASSHGQGEGYT
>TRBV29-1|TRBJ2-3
SAGKEDTQY
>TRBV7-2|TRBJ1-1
ASIRDRVDTEAF
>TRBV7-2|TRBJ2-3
ASSLRFADTQY
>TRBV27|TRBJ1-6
ASSPKSGRRNSPLH
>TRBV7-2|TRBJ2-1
ASSFAARSDEQF
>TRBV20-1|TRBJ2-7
SADRDRSAYEQY
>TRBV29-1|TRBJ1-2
SVGAGNAMSPGYT
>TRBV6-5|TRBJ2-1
ASSYEGKPGGRNNEQF
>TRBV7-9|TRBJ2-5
ASSYPGQGQETQY
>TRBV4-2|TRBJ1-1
ASSQERGQANTEAF
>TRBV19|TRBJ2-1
ASSIGESSYNEQF
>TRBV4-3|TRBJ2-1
ASSQGASPPLIDEQF
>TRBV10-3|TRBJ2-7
AISESSRTLLKEEQY
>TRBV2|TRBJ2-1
ASSGERGAYNEQF
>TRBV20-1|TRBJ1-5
SARDQGQGSYSNQPQH
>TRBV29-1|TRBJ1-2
SVAQPLQVPYGYT
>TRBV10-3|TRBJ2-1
AISGGRTSGTNEQF
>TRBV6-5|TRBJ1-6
ASSYSAGNSPLH
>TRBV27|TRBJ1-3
ASSPGPGGSGNTIY
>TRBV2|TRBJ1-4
ASSGTGRLF
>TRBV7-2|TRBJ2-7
ASSLSGTGTYEQY
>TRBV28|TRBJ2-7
ASSPGGGLSYEQY
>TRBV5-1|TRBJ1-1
ASSLAGTALNTEAF
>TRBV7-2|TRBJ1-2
ASSLQADGYT
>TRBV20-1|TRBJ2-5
SARPSRGGTQY
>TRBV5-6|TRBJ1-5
ASSFLLGGSNQPQH
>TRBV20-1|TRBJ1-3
SARGPGAGGHTIY
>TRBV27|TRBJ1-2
ASSSVTGGAKGYT
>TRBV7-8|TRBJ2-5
ASSSRQLETQY
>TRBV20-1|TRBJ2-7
SARATGSEQY
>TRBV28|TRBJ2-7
ASSPAGGPYEQY
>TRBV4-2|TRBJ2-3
ASSQSSGDADTQY
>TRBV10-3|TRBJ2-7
AISESFGRVYEQY
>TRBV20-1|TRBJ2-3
SAPGLTDTQY
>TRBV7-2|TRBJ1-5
ASSPRVGGGQPQH